This T cell receptor beta chain originates from a study of metastatic and nonmetastatic thyroid tumors. The sample holds many counts of this clone. Trimming removed 3 bases at V and 5 bases at J, with 10 bases between. Per germline, CDR1 LNHDA and CDR2 SQIVND (reference sequence). The CDR3 spans 13 residues. TCRdb used MiXCR to call clones anew from the PCR reads. This sample has 30,000 to 40,000 clones, with about 15% found just once. Thyroid surgery had not been preceded by any treatment in any patient. The rearrangement links TRBV19 to TRBJ1-2; tentative D call: TRBD1 (5 bases). The source of this sequence is a male donor with papillary thyroid cancer or a benign thyroid nodule (not recorded which). Some clones in this sample may be carry-over from other donors' samples. Input material: blood. The DNA of the CDR3 is TGTGCCAGTAGTATGGGGGGGAGATATGGCTACACCTTC. It specifies CASSMGGRYGYTF.